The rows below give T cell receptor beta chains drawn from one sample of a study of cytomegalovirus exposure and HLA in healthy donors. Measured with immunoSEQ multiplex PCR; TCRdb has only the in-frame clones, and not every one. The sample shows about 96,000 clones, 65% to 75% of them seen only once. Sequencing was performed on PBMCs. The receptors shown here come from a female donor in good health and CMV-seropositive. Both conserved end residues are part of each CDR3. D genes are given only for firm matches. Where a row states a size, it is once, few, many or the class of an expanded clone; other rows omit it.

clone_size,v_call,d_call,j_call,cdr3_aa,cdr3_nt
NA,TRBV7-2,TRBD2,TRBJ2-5,CASSLNPSGQETQYF,TGTGCCAGCAGCTTAAACCCTAGCGGGCAAGAGACCCAGTACTTC
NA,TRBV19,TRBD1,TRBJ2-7,CASSAPGGSASYEQYF,TGTGCCAGTAGTGCACCAGGGGGATCGGCTTCCTACGAGCAGTACTTC
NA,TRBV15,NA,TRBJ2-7,CATSRGIGYEQYF,TGTGCCACCAGCAGAGGTATCGGCTACGAGCAGTACTTC
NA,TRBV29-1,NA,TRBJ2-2,CSVQGLLNTGELFF,TGCAGCGTTCAGGGACTTTTGAACACCGGGGAGCTGTTTTTT
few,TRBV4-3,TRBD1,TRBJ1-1,CASSSRTGWNTEAFF,TGCGCCAGCAGCTCCCGGACAGGCTGGAACACTGAAGCTTTCTTT
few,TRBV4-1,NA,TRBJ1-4,CASSASFEKLFF,TGCGCCAGCAGCGCGAGTTTTGAAAAACTGTTTTTT
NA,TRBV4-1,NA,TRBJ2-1,CASSQMTSIYQNEQFF,TGCGCCAGCAGCCAAATGACTTCCATTTACCAGAATGAGCAGTTCTTC
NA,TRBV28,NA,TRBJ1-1,CASSLGLETSMAFF,TGTGCCAGCAGTTTAGGCCTTGAAACCTCCATGGCTTTCTTT
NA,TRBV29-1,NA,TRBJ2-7,CSAVGPSRDEQYF,TGCAGCGCCGTAGGGCCAAGCAGGGACGAGCAGTACTTC
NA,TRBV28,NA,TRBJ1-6,CASSQAYSYNSPLHF,TGTGCCAGCAGTCAGGCATACTCCTATAATTCACCCCTCCACTTT
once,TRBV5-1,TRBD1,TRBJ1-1,CASSQDRFAMGTEAFF,TGCGCCAGCAGCCAGGACAGGTTCGCGATGGGCACTGAAGCTTTCTTT
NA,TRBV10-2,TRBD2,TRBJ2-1,CAIGTSGPGNEQFF,TGCGCCATCGGGACTAGCGGACCTGGGAATGAGCAGTTCTTC
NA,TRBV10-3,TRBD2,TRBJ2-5,CAIGLAGEETQYF,TGTGCCATCGGACTAGCGGGAGAAGAGACCCAGTACTTC
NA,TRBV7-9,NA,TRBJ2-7,CASSVSGQNYEQYF,TGTGCCAGCAGCGTCTCGGGACAAAACTACGAGCAGTACTTC
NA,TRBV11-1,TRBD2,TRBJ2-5,CASSPRLAGVRETQYF,TGTGCCAGCAGCCCGAGACTAGCGGGAGTTCGAGAGACCCAGTACTTC
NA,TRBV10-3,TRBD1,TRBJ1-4,CAISESGGQGKKLFF,TGTGCCATCAGTGAGTCTGGCGGACAGGGCAAAAAACTGTTTTTT
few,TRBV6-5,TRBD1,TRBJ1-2,CASSGDRAPNYGYTF,TGTGCCAGCAGCGGTGACAGGGCTCCTAACTATGGCTACACCTTC
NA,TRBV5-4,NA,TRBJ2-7,CASTSGDEQYF,TGTGCCAGCACCTCGGGGGACGAGCAGTACTTC
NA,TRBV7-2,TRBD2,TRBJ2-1,CASSWGLAGGLLVGNEQFF,TGTGCCAGCAGCTGGGGACTAGCGGGGGGATTGCTCGTTGGGAATGAGCAGTTCTTC
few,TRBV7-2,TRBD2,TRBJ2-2,CASRGGLNTGELFF,TGTGCCAGCCGGGGGGGGTTGAACACCGGGGAGCTGTTTTTT
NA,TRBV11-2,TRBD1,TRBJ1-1,CASSPGQGATEAFF,TGTGCCAGCAGCCCCGGACAGGGGGCCACTGAAGCTTTCTTT
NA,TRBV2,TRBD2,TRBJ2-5,CASSTTSGGIQETQYF,TGTGCCAGCAGTACTACTAGCGGGGGGATACAAGAGACCCAGTACTTC
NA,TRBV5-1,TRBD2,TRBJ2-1,CASRRAGEAYNEQFF,TGCGCCAGCAGAAGGGCGGGAGAGGCCTACAATGAGCAGTTCTTC
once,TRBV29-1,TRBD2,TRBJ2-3,CSVGLAGGSDTQYF,TGCAGCGTGGGACTAGCGGGAGGGTCAGATACGCAGTATTTT
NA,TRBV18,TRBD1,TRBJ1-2,CASSPGQGRGGYTF,TGTGCCAGCTCACCAGGACAGGGTAGAGGTGGCTACACCTTC
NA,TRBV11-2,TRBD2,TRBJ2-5,CASSPRTSGRPSQETQYF,TGTGCCAGCAGCCCGAGGACTAGCGGGAGGCCTTCCCAAGAGACCCAGTACTTC
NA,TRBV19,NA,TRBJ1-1,CASSPRDRSAFF,TGTGCCAGTAGCCCGCGGGACCGGTCAGCTTTCTTT
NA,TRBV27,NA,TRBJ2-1,CASSPGSGNEQFF,TGTGCCAGCAGCCCGGGATCTGGGAATGAGCAGTTCTTC
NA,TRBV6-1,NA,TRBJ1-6,CARHTGPPYNSPLHF,TGTGCCAGGCACACAGGGCCTCCCTATAATTCACCCCTCCACTTT
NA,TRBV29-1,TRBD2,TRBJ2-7,CSVGPAGVVNEQYF,TGCAGCGTTGGACCTGCGGGAGTCGTCAACGAGCAGTACTTC
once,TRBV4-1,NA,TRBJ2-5,CASSQGAGTETQYF,TGCGCCAGCAGCCAAGGGGCGGGAACAGAGACCCAGTACTTC
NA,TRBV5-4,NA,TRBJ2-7,CASSSTGAAEQYF,TGTGCCAGCAGCTCGACTGGGGCAGCCGAGCAGTACTTC
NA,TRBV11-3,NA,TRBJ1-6,CASSLGPNSPLHF,TGTGCCAGCAGCTTAGGGCCGAATTCACCCCTCCACTTT
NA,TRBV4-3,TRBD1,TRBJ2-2,CASSQGQGSTGELFF,TGCGCCAGCAGCCAAGGACAGGGGAGCACCGGGGAGCTGTTTTTT
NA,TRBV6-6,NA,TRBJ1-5,CASYREGRFNQPQHF,TGTGCCAGCTACAGGGAGGGACGGTTCAATCAGCCCCAGCATTTT
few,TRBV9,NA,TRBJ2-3,CASTPGPGRSTDTQYF,TGTGCCAGCACTCCTGGACCCGGGAGAAGCACAGATACGCAGTATTTT
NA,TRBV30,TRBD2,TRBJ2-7,CAWGLAYEQYF,TGTGCCTGGGGACTAGCCTACGAGCAGTACTTC